Listed here is a single T cell receptor (beta chain). V was clipped by 4 bases and J by 6 bases; unmatched bases: 1. The CDR3 extends over 14 amino acids. Germline-derived CDR1 and CDR2 are ENHRY and SYGVKD. This specimen comes from a study of T cell changes during pregnancy in multiple sclerosis. Generated by immunoSEQ multiplex PCR, the TCRdb table keeps only in-frame clones and is missing some. The sample includes about 80,000 clones, around 90% of them seen just once. Material: peripheral blood, obtained before pregnancy. This clonotype was obtained from a female donor with multiple sclerosis, enrolled in a pregnancy study. The chain has TRBV10-3 and TRBJ2-2; 11 bases are shared with TRBD2. DNA for the CDR3: TGTGCCATCAGTGTAGCGGGAGGGCCCGGGGAGCTGTTTTTT. It translates to CAISVAGGPGELFF.